A single sample gave rise to the 11 T cell receptor beta chains below, sequenced in a study of T cells after yellow fever vaccination. MiXCR was run by TCRdb on the 5' RACE reads, yielding one entry per CDR3 protein. The sample consists of some 340,000 distinct CDR3 sequences, 4.1% of them appearing once. Here the sequenced sample was PBMCs, taken 5 days after the yellow fever booster vaccination. These receptors all stem from a man between 18 and 35 years old who received the YFV17D yellow fever vaccine.

V gene TRBV28 combines with J gene TRBJ1-6; possible D gene TRBD1, 5 bases. Germline V CDR1 and CDR2: MDHEN, SYDVKM. The germline V and J ends were trimmed by 3 bases and 2 bases, with 11 bases remaining between them. This CDR3 contains 16 residues. CDR3 protein: CASSFQGGAYNSPLHF. The CDR3 region has the DNA TGTGCCAGCAGTTTCCAGGGTGGTGCCTATAATTCACCCCTCCACTTT.

The sample holds a few counts of this clonotype. The V call is TRBV20-1, the J call TRBJ1-1, with 9 nucleotides matching TRBD1. The CDR3 runs to 14 residues. After removal of 0 bases from V and 5 bases from J, the junction contained 4 bases not matched to a gene. The germline V gene encodes CDR1 DFQATT and CDR2 SNEGSKA (reference sequence). CDR3 amino acids: CSAREGQGTTEAFF. The CDR3 DNA reads as TGCAGTGCTAGAGAGGGACAGGGCACGACTGAAGCTTTCTTT.

This sequence joins TRBV12-3 or TRBV12-4 and TRBJ2-1; D not resolved. CDR3 length: 12 residues. Trimming shortened V by 1 base and J by 9 bases, and 7 bases separated the two germline ends. For the CDR3, the DNA is TGTGCCAGCAGTTTAGACCTGGGTGAGCAGTTCTTC. This sequence encodes CASSLDLGEQFF.

The chain carries TRBV19 and TRBJ1-6, with 9 bases matching TRBD1. This CDR3 has 12 residues. V lost 6 bases and J lost 9; bases outside the gene matches: 0. Germline V lookup: CDR1 LNHDA, CDR2 SQIVND (reference sequence). The CDR3 region is CASRTGGSPLHF. Here the CDR3 DNA reads TGTGCCAGTAGGACAGGGGGTTCACCCCTCCACTTT.

This clonotype was counted a few times. The chain combines TRBV20-1 with TRBJ2-3; 7 bases line up with TRBD2. Germline CDR1 DFQATT, CDR2 SNEGSKA (reference sequence). This CDR3 contains 16 residues. V trimming: 0 bases; J trimming: 1 base; junction bases outside the gene matches: 7. CDR3 nucleotides: TGCAGTGCTAGAGAGCGGGGGTTGCGGCGCACAGATACGCAGTATTTT. Translation gives CSARERGLRRTDTQYF.

This clonotype has only a few counts. CDR3 nucleotides: TGTGCCAGCAGCTTTAGACCGTACTACGAGCAGTACTTC. Translated, it gives CASSFRPYYEQYF. This sequence joins TRBV7-3 and TRBJ2-7; D is ambiguous. Germline-derived CDR1 and CDR2 are SGHTA and FQGTGA. Between the trimmed V and J ends, which lost 3 bases and 3 bases, there was a span of 9 bases. CDR3 size: 13 residues. The whole variable domain, filled in from reference TRBV7-3 and TRBJ2-7, reads GAGVSQTPSNKVTEKGKYVELRCDPISGHTALYWYRQSLGQGPEFLIYFQGTGAADDSGLPNDRFFAVRPEGSVSTLKIQRTERGDSAVYLCASSFRPYYEQYFGPGTRLTVT.

This clonotype was picked up a small number of times. The chain couples TRBV4-3 to TRBJ1-6; D ambiguous. This CDR3 is built from 16 residues. Germline CDR1 and CDR2: LGHNA and YSLEER. Trimming stripped 0 bases from V and 4 bases from J, with 10 bases between. CDR3 coding DNA: TGCGCCAGCAGCCAAGAACGCGCCCAATATAATTCACCCCTCCACTTT. Its protein is CASSQERAQYNSPLHF.

J is TRBJ2-5 and V is TRBV7-9, with a tentative D call TRBD2 (7 bases). The ends were cut back, 2 bases at V and 2 bases at J, with 15 bases in the middle. CDR3 length: 16 amino acids. The germline V gene has CDR1 SEHNR and CDR2 FQNEAQ (reference sequence). The DNA for the CDR3 is TGTGCCAGCAGCTTACTGAGGGGGGGGTCTCAAGAGACCCAGTACTTC. Translating it yields CASSLLRGGSQETQYF.

At least ten counts were recorded for this clonotype. The chain links TRBV4-3 to TRBJ2-7; 10 bases align to TRBD1. Germline V lookup: CDR1 LGHNA, CDR2 YSLEER. The V gene end was trimmed by 4 bases and the J gene end by 2 bases; junction bases not matched to a gene: 2. This CDR3 has 14 residues. This chain's CDR3 is CASSLGTGAYEQYF. DNA for the CDR3: TGCGCCAGCAGCCTCGGGACAGGGGCCTACGAGCAGTACTTC.

This clonotype was recorded at least ten times. The chain links TRBV7-9 to TRBJ2-7; D is uncertain. The germline V and J ends were trimmed by 1 base and 0 bases, with 10 bases remaining between them. This CDR3 contains 15 residues. The germline V gene encodes CDR1 SEHNR and CDR2 FQNEAQ (reference sequence). CDR3 in amino acids: CASSLVGISSYEQYV. CDR3 coding DNA: TGTGCCAGCAGCTTAGTAGGGATTAGCTCCTACGAGCAGTACGTC.

CDR3 in amino acids: CSVRQGIYEQYF. The CDR3 DNA follows: TGCAGCGTTCGACAGGGAATTTACGAGCAGTACTTC. The chain carries TRBV29-1 and TRBJ2-7; 7 bases are shared with TRBD1. Germline-derived CDR1 and CDR2 are SQVTM and ANQGSEA. The CDR3 is 12 residues long. V lost 5 bases, J lost 4 bases, and 5 bases stayed unmatched.